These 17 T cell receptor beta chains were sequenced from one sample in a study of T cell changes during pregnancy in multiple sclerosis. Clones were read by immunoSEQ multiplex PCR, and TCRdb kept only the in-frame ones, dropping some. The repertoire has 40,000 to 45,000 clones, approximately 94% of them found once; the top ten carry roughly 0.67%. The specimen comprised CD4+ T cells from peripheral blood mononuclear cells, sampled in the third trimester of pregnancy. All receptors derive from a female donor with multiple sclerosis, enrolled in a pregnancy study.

The CDR3 protein is CASSLLPGVGEQYF. The CDR3, as DNA: TGTGCCAGCAGCTTACTCCCAGGGGTGGGCGAGCAGTACTTC. This chain uses TRBV7-3 with TRBJ2-7; TRBD1 might be the D (6 bases). This CDR3 has 14 amino acids. Trimming left V 2 bases short and J 6 bases short, with 14 bases between. Germline CDR1 and CDR2: SGHTA and FQGTGA.

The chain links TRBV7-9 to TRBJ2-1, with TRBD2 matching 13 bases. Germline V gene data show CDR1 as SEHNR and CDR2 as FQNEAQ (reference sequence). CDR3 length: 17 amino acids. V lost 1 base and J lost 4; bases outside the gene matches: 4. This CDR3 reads CASSLGLAGGGYNEQFF. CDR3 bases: TGTGCCAGCAGCTTAGGACTAGCGGGGGGCGGATACAATGAGCAGTTCTTC.

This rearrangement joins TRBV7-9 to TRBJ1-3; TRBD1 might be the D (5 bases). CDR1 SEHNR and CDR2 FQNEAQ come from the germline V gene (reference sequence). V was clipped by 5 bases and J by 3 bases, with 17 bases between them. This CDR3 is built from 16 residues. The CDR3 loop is CASSPPGRGDGNTIYF. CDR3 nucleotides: TGTGCCAGCAGCCCTCCGGGTAGGGGCGATGGAAACACCATATATTTT.

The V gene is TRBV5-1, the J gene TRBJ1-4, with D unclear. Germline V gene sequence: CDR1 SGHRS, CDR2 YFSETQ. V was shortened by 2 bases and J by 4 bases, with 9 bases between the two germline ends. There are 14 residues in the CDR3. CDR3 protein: CASSFSRLNEKLFF. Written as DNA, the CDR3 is TGCGCCAGCAGCTTTAGTAGACTTAATGAAAAACTGTTTTTT.

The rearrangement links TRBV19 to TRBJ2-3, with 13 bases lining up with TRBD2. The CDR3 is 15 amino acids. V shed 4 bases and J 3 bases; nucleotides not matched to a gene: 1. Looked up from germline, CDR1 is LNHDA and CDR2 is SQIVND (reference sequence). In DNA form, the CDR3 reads TGTGCCAGTAGTAAACTAGCGGGGGGGACAGATACGCAGTATTTT. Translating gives CASSKLAGGTDTQYF.

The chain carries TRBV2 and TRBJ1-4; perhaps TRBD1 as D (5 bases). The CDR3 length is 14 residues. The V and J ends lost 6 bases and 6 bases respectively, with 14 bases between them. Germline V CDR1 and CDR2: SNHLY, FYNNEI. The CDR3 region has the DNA TGTGCCAGCAGAAACACCTTCAGGGATGAAAAACTGTTTTTT. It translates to CASRNTFRDEKLFF.

DNA for the CDR3: TGTGCCAGCAGCCCCGGCGGGACCCATAAGGGGCAGTTCTTC. This codes for CASSPGGTHKGQFF. The chain joins TRBV25-1 to TRBJ2-1; TRBD2 might be the D (6 bases). Per germline, CDR1 MGHDK and CDR2 SYGVNS. V lost 6 bases and J lost 12, with 21 bases in between. The CDR3 runs to 14 residues.

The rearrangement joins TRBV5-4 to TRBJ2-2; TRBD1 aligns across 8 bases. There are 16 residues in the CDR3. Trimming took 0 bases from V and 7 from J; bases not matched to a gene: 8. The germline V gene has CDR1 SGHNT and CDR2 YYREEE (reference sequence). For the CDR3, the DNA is TGTGCCAGCAGCTTGGAGGCCCAGGGGGCGGTCGGGGAGCTGTTTTTT. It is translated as CASSLEAQGAVGELFF.

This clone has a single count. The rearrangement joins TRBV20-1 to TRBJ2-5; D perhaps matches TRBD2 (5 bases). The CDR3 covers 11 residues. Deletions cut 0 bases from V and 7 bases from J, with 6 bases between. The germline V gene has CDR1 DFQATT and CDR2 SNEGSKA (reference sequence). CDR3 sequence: CSARDRGTQYF. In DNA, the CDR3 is TGCAGTGCTAGAGATCGGGGGACCCAGTACTTC.

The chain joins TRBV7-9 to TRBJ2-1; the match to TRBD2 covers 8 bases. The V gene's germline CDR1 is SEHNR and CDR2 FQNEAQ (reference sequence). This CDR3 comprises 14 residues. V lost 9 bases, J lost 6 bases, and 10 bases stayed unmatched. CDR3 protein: CASSWTSQANEQFF. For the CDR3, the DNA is TGTGCCAGTTCCTGGACTAGCCAAGCCAATGAGCAGTTCTTC.

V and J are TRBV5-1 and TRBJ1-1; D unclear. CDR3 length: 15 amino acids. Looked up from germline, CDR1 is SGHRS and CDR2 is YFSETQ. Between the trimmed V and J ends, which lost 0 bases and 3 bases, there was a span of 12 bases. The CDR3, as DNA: TGCGCCAGCAGCTTGGATCCGGGAGGGTACACTGAAGCTTTCTTT. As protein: CASSLDPGGYTEAFF.

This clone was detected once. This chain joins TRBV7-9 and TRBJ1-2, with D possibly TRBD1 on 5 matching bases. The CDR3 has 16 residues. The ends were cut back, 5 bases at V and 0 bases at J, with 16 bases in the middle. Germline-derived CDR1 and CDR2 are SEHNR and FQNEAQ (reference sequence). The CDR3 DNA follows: TGTGCCAGCAGCCGACCGGGGGGGGATTCTAACTATGGCTACACCTTC. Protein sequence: CASSRPGGDSNYGYTF.

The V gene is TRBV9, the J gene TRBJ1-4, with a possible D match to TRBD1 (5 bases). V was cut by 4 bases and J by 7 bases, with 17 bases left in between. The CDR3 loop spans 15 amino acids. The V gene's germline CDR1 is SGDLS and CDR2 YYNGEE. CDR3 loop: CASSSSSGNGEKLFF. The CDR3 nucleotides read TGTGCCAGCAGCTCCTCTTCAGGGAACGGTGAAAAACTGTTTTTT.

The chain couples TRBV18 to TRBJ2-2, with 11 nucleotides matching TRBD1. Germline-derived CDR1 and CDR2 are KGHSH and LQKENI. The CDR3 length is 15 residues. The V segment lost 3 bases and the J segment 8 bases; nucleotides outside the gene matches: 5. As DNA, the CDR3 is TGTGCCAGCTCACCTCGGACAGGGGGCAATGGGGAGCTGTTTTTT. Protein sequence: CASSPRTGGNGELFF.

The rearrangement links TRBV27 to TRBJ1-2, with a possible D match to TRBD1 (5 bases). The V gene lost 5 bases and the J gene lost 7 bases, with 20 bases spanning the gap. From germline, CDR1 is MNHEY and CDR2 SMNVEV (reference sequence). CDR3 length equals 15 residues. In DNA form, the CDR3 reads TGTGCCAGCAGTGCCCCGCCGTTTTCCGGGGGTGGCTACACCTTC. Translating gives CASSAPPFSGGGYTF.

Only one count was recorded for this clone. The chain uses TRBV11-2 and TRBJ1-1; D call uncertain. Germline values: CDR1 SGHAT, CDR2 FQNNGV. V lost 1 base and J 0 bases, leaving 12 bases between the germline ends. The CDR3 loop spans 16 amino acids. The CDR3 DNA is TGTGCCAGCAGCTTAGCTCGCGGCCCCATGAACACTGAAGCTTTCTTT. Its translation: CASSLARGPMNTEAFF.

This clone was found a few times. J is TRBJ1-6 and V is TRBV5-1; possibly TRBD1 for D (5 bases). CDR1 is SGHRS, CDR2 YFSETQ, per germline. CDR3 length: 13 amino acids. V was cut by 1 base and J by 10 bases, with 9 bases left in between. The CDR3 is CASSLWGESPLHF. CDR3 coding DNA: TGCGCCAGCAGCTTGTGGGGCGAATCACCCCTCCACTTT.